This TCR beta chain was observed in a study of shared clonotypes between healthy human individuals. Naive CD8 cells lacked CD45RO and underwent positive selection for CCR7, leaving out terminally differentiated effector memory CD45RA+ cells. Generated by immunoSEQ multiplex PCR, the TCRdb table keeps only in-frame clones and is missing some. The sample records 800,000 to 950,000 clones, about 96% being singletons. CDR1 MDHEN and CDR2 SYDVKM come from the germline V gene. This CDR3 has 15 residues. The V segment lost 6 bases and the J segment 4 bases; nucleotides outside the gene matches: 6. The V gene is TRBV28, the J gene TRBJ2-1, with 10 bases aligning to TRBD1. The clonotype was recovered from a young man in good health. Specimen: naive CD8+ T cells sorted from blood. The CDR3 sequence is CASSRDRGTYNEQFF. The CDR3, as DNA: TGTGCCAGCAGCAGGGACAGGGGAACGTACAATGAGCAGTTCTTC.